These 22 T cell receptor beta chains were all obtained from the same sample, sequenced in a study of blood T cells in healthy people across ages. Primers used in a second PCR of about 7 to 12 cycles were a sample-barcoded 5' primer and a J-beta primer mix. TCRdb re-called the 5' RACE reads through MiXCR, storing one row per CDR3 protein. The profile shows about 840,000 distinct CDR3 sequences, just under 30% of them singletons. This sample also appeared in a second study, on T cells of mothers and their children.

Sequencing was performed on blood. All receptors derive from a woman in her forties in good health.

J is TRBJ1-2 and V is TRBV3-1, with D hard to call. With 5 bases removed from V and 7 bases from J, the gap between germline ends came to 14 bases. This CDR3 is 13 amino acids long. CDR1 and CDR2 from the germline V gene are LGHDT and YNNKEL (reference sequence). CDR3 coding DNA: TGTGCCAGCAGCTCATCAGGAAGTGTTGGCTACACCTTC. Protein: CASSSSGSVGYTF.

This clonotype occurred many times. V is TRBV20-1 and J is TRBJ2-1; 7 bases match TRBD1. With V trimmed by 5 bases and J by 6 bases, 4 bases remained unmatched. The CDR3 sequence is 12 residues long. Germline V gene lookup returns CDR1 DFQATT and CDR2 SNEGSKA (reference sequence). This CDR3 reads CSAPDRRNEQFF. CDR3 DNA: TGCAGTGCTCCGGACAGGCGCAATGAGCAGTTCTTC.

Points on this clonotype: Its ends do not fully match the called genes, so a read error is possible. The J gene is TRBJ1-3, the V gene TRBV29-1; D is possibly TRBD1 (5 bases). Germline CDR1 SQVTM, CDR2 ANQGSEA. The CDR3 length is 16 residues. CDR3 DNA: TGCAGCGTTGAAGATCTGGTTGGGGACTCTGGAAGCACCATATATTTT. Translated, it gives CSVEDLVGDSGSTIYF.

CDR3 nucleotides: TGTGCCAGCGGCCGGGAGAGGGGGAGTGAGCAGTACTTC. It encodes CASGRERGSEQYF. The genes are TRBV2 and TRBJ2-5; D possibly matches TRBD1 or TRBD2 (6 bases each). The germline V gene encodes CDR1 SNHLY and CDR2 FYNNEI. The CDR3 is 13 amino acids. The germline V and J ends were trimmed by 8 bases and 11 bases, with 21 bases remaining between them.

There are many counts of this clonotype. The chain carries TRBV28 and TRBJ1-2; TRBD1 might be the D (5 bases). V gave up 5 bases and J gave up 5 bases, with 15 bases separating them. CDR1 and CDR2 from the germline V gene are MDHEN and SYDVKM. This CDR3 has 14 amino acids. CDR3 protein: CASSGTGRTYGYTF. CDR3 nucleotide sequence: TGTGCCAGCAGTGGTACGGGACGGACATATGGCTACACCTTC.

This clonotype has only a few counts. This chain joins TRBV7-2 and TRBJ1-2, with TRBD1 matching over 7 bases. V gave up 4 bases and J gave up 9 bases; unmatched junction bases: 8. The germline CDR1 and CDR2 sequences are SGHTA and FQGNSA. The CDR3 has 13 residues. The CDR3, as DNA: TGTGCCAGCAGCTCCACAGGGGCGTCAAGCTACACCTTC. Translated, it gives CASSSTGASSYTF. Complete variable domain (other parts from reference TRBV7-2 and TRBJ1-2): GAGVSQSPSNKVTEKGKDVELRCDPISGHTALYWYRQSLGQGLEFLIYFQGNSAPDKSGLPSDRFSAERTGGSVSTLTIQRTQQEDSAVYLCASSSTGASSYTFGSGTRLTVV.

V usage is TRBV6-2 or TRBV6-3 and J usage is TRBJ2-1; 11 nucleotides match TRBD2. This CDR3 region has 17 residues. After removal of 3 bases from V and 4 bases from J, the junction contained 8 bases not matched to a gene. CDR1 MNHEY and CDR2 SVGEGT come from the germline V gene. The CDR3 here is CASSYPLAGGVYNEQFF. The CDR3 DNA reads TGTGCCAGCAGTTATCCTTTAGCGGGGGGGGTTTACAATGAGCAGTTCTTC.

On this clonotype: At one boundary the junction diverges from the germline segment, which might be a read error. This chain connects TRBV9 to TRBJ2-1, with D tentatively TRBD2 (7 bases). Germline V gives CDR1 SGDLS, CDR2 YYNGEE. CDR3 length: 15 amino acids. CDR3 coding DNA: TGTGCCAGCAGCGGGGCGGGGGCAGGGGCAAATGTGCAGTTCTTC. Residues: CASSGAGAGANVQFF.

V and J are TRBV7-2 and TRBJ1-4; D ambiguous. The length of the CDR3 is 15 residues. Looked up from germline, CDR1 is SGHTA and CDR2 is FQGNSA. V dropped 5 bases and J dropped 7 bases, with 17 bases sitting between them. CDR3 nucleotides: TGTGCCAGCAGCGAGGGAGGGCATTGGGCTGAAAAACTGTTTTTT. Protein sequence: CASSEGGHWAEKLFF.

A few counts support this clonotype. The chain uses TRBV25-1 and TRBJ1-2; TRBD1 aligns across 8 bases. The CDR3 is 16 amino acids. Germline loops: CDR1 MGHDK, CDR2 SYGVNS. Trimming removed 3 bases from V and 4 bases from J; junction bases left unmatched: 10. The CDR3 DNA reads as TGTGCCAGCAGTGAGGGGACAGGAGGCTTCGGCTATGGCTACACCTTC. Translation: CASSEGTGGFGYGYTF.

This clonotype occurred many times. CDR3 in amino acids: CAISESLAGGFQETQYF. CDR3 coding DNA: TGTGCCATCAGTGAGTCCTTAGCGGGGGGCTTCCAAGAGACCCAGTACTTC. J is TRBJ2-5 and V is TRBV10-3; TRBD2 aligns across 10 bases. V lost 0 bases and J lost 1; bases outside the gene matches: 5. The CDR3 contains 17 residues. The germline V gene has CDR1 ENHRY and CDR2 SYGVKD.

The chain has TRBV11-1 and TRBJ2-1; 9 bases line up with TRBD1. This CDR3 region has 19 residues. Germline V gene lookup returns CDR1 SGHAT and CDR2 FQDESV (reference sequence). Trimming took 4 bases from V and 4 from J; bases not matched to a gene: 17. The CDR3 DNA sequence: TGTGCCAGCAGCTCACGCCGGACAGGGGTTTTTCGTCAATACAATGAGCAGTTCTTC. Translating it yields CASSSRRTGVFRQYNEQFF.

This clonotype was observed a few times. The V call is TRBV28, the J call TRBJ1-6; D ambiguous. The germline gives CDR1 MDHEN, CDR2 SYDVKM. The CDR3 loop spans 15 amino acids. With 2 bases removed from V and 14 bases from J, the gap between germline ends came to 19 bases. The CDR3 loop reads CASSLRVGSGVALHF. CDR3 DNA sequence: TGTGCCAGCAGTTTAAGGGTAGGCAGTGGGGTCGCCCTCCACTTT.

This clonotype was seen a few times. The V gene is TRBV3-1, the J gene TRBJ2-7; TRBD2 matches 12 bases. Trimming cost V 1 base and J 6 bases; bases outside gene matches: 7. Germline V lookup: CDR1 LGHDT, CDR2 YNNKEL (reference sequence). This CDR3 contains 16 residues. The CDR3 DNA reads TGTGCCAGCAGCCAAGCACCTAGCGGGGGGGCCTTCGAGCAGTACTTC. As protein: CASSQAPSGGAFEQYF.

The chain carries TRBV20-1 and TRBJ2-3; D uncertain. Germline V CDR1 and CDR2: DFQATT, SNEGSKA (reference sequence). This CDR3 region has 15 residues. The V and J ends lost 1 base and 0 bases respectively, with 11 bases between them. The CDR3 reads CSARVLGKSTDTQYF. Written as DNA, the CDR3 is TGCAGTGCTAGAGTTTTGGGGAAAAGCACAGATACGCAGTATTTT.

Regarding this clonotype: A much larger clone is a single base away; this may be a read error. The chain uses TRBV6-2 or TRBV6-3 and TRBJ2-7, with 8 bases that match TRBD2. The CDR3 totals 14 residues. Germline V gene sequence: CDR1 MNHEY, CDR2 SVGEGT. CDR3: CASRLAGSSNEQYF. The CDR3 bases are TGTGCCAGCAGGTTAGCGGGGAGCTCCAACGAGCAGTACTTC.

The V call is TRBV7-2, the J call TRBJ2-3; no clear D gene. Germline V gene lookup returns CDR1 SGHTA and CDR2 FQGNSA. The CDR3 covers 14 residues. Trimming pared 5 bases from V and 0 bases from J, leaving 9 bases between. Here the CDR3 reads CASSQWSSTDTQYF. CDR3 in DNA: TGTGCCAGCAGCCAGTGGTCTAGCACAGATACGCAGTATTTT.

The chain combines TRBV20-1 with TRBJ2-5; 13 bases align to TRBD2. The CDR3 consists of 14 residues. V lost 5 bases to trimming and J lost 1 base; unmatched junction nucleotides: 1. Germline CDR1 DFQATT, CDR2 SNEGSKA (reference sequence). The DNA for the CDR3 is TGCAGTGCTGGGACTAGCGGGGCCCAAGAGACCCAGTACTTC. Translation: CSAGTSGAQETQYF.

This clonotype appeared many times. The chain has TRBV12-3 or TRBV12-4 and TRBJ2-7, with TRBD1 matching 11 bases. The junction had 1 base not matched to a gene; V was cut back by 0 bases and J by 6 bases. The CDR3 runs 14 residues. The CDR3 is CASSLAGTGGEQYF. The DNA of the CDR3 is TGTGCCAGCAGTTTAGCGGGGACAGGGGGCGAGCAGTACTTC.

The chain links TRBV7-9 to TRBJ1-1, with 10 bases lining up with TRBD1. The CDR3 is 14 residues long. Trimming cost V 5 bases and J 5 bases; bases outside gene matches: 5. The V gene's germline CDR1 is SEHNR and CDR2 FQNEAQ (reference sequence). The CDR3 sequence is CASSEDRGRTEAFF. CDR3 nucleotide sequence: TGTGCCAGCAGCGAAGACAGGGGGCGGACTGAAGCTTTCTTT.

This chain connects TRBV6-6 to TRBJ1-1; the D is unclear. Looked up from germline, CDR1 is MNHNY and CDR2 is SVGAGI (reference sequence). This CDR3 region has 12 residues. Trimming stripped 6 bases from V and 5 bases from J, with 10 bases between. CDR3 in DNA: TGTGCCAGCAGCTCTGTTTCGACTGAAGCTTTCTTT. Translation gives CASSSVSTEAFF.

This clonotype has just a few counts. This chain links TRBV20-1 with TRBJ2-1; 8 bases match TRBD2. The DNA end is more similar to TRBJ2-7, so the J call may be wrong. CDR1 and CDR2 (germline): DFQATT, SNEGSKA (reference sequence). The CDR3 loop spans 13 amino acids. In DNA form, the CDR3 reads TGCAGTGCTAGCGGGGGGGCCTACAATGAGCAGTACTTC. Translating gives CSASGGAYNEQYF.